This T cell receptor beta chain was captured by sequencing in a study of CD8 T cells in ankylosing spondylitis. Broader study findings: Relatively scarce in peripheral blood, disease-linked clones were CD8+. Among TCR beta sequences, a motif of eight or nine highly homologous variants appeared characteristic of ankylosing spondylitis blood. As reported, disease-linked clones showed significant enrichment in matched ankylosing spondylitis synovial fluid.

The junction had 4 bases not matched to a gene; V was cut back by 3 bases and J by 1 base. CDR3 length: 15 residues. Per the germline V gene, CDR1 is LGHNA and CDR2 is YNFKEQ. MiXCR was run by TCRdb on the 5' RACE reads, yielding one entry per CDR3 protein. Here the sample spans about 240,000 distinct CDR3 sequences, less than 10% being singletons. This clonotype was observed a handful of times. Its antigen is unknown. This TCR came from a male donor with ankylosing spondylitis or in good health (not recorded which). The chain links TRBV4-2 to TRBJ2-3, with 7 bases lining up with TRBD2. Sequencing was done on a sample of blood, either unsorted or a sorted T cell fraction (not recorded which). CDR3 nucleotides: TGTGCCAGCAGCCAGAGGGGAGGGGGCACAGATACGCAGTATTTT. This sequence encodes CASSQRGGGTDTQYF.